This TCR beta chain was identified in a study of control samples from healthy donors and cancer patients. Assay used: immunoSEQ multiplex PCR; TCRdb lists only in-frame clones, some missing. The sample contains about 130,000 clones, about 90% of which appear only once. V was pared by 6 bases and J by 1 base, with 8 bases of the junction left unmatched. CDR3 length: 17 residues. CDR1 and CDR2 (germline): LNHDA, SQIVND (reference sequence). The receptor was isolated from a man younger than 35 in good health. J is TRBJ2-3 and V is TRBV19, with 12 positions matching TRBD2. The sample comprised blood. The CDR3 reads CASSPGLAGGGTDTQYF. The CDR3 DNA is TGTGCCAGTAGCCCAGGGCTAGCGGGAGGGGGCACAGATACGCAGTATTTT.